This T cell receptor beta chain was sequenced in a study of response to subunit inactivated influenza vaccine. This clonotype was observed once. TCRdb reanalysed the RT-PCR reads using MiXCR and keeps one entry per CDR3 protein. Of about 520,000 distinct CDR3 sequences in the sample, approximately 6.9% were seen once. The CDR3 totals 18 residues. The specimen comprised PBMCs from blood, sampled less than 30 months after vaccination. The clonotype comes from a man aged 45 to 70 who received an inactivated influenza vaccine. The rearrangement links TRBV12-2 to TRBJ2-1; the table's D call, TRBD2, was not checked against the DNA. TRBV12-2 is flagged as a pseudogene. The CDR3 is CASRLIERGGPHHNEQFF. For the CDR3, the DNA is TGTGCAAGTCGCTTAATCGAGCGGGGGGGACCCCACCACAATGAGCAGTTCTTC.